Described below is a single T cell receptor (beta chain) sequence and its context. As yet, its antigen is unknown. The sample comes from a study of T-cell memory formation after mild COVID-19. Study summary: For the most part, TCR clusters were specific to one donor.

Constant-segment-primed 5'RACE gave TCR alpha and TCR beta cDNA libraries with sample barcodes and UMIs. Each CDR3 protein is one row after TCRdb ran MiXCR on the 5' RACE reads. The sample includes more than 250,000 distinct CDR3 sequences, 15% to 20% of them seen just once. The study's findings and limits: The CD4+ clones that contracted clustered mainly within CM and EM, and the CD8+ clones concentrated in EMRA.

This CDR3 is 14 amino acids long. CDR1 is MNHEY and CDR2 is SVGAGI in the germline V gene. The V gene lost 6 bases and the J gene lost 0 bases, with 9 bases spanning the gap. The receptor was derived from a man younger than 35 who had mild COVID-19 (a few samples of this study predate the infection). Cell type and time point are not known. The sample comprised PBMCs or a T cell subset sorted from them (not recorded which). This chain joins TRBV6-5 and TRBJ2-1; D perhaps matches TRBD1 (6 bases). CDR3 coding DNA: TGTGCCAGCAGGGGGGCGGCCTCCTACAATGAGCAGTTCTTC. Translated, it gives CASRGAASYNEQFF.